This TCR beta chain derives from a study of blood T cell repertoires in COVID-19 (TCRdb year 2020). General notes on the study: The collaborator samples originated in the United States, Italy and Spain and spanned the acute and convalescent phases of COVID-19. The prospective study material was composed of cDNA or gDNA derived from T cells, B-cell-depleted T cells, or PBMCs. The dataset comprised deeply sampled blood TCRbeta repertoires from subjects exposed to, actively infected with, or recovered from COVID-19. The repertoires were made available in a free public database intended to serve as a resource for research on the immune response to SARS-CoV-2. The samples were drawn from two sources: the first 160 participants of the ongoing ImmuneRACE study, and approximately 1,300 subjects contributed by 6 global collaborators. A de-identified subject ID, COVID-19 status, age in years and sex were almost always included in the sample metadata. HLA class I and class II types, where available, came from metadata supplied by the sample provider rather than from assay-based typing.

On this clone: This clone's antigen is unknown. Qualities for individual bases were not recorded, and no much larger clone is one base off.

The collaborating institutions used their own protocols to collect whole blood in K2EDTA tubes. For TCRbeta analysis, collaborators shipped samples as frozen whole blood, isolated PBMCs, or DNA extracted from either of those sample types. CDR3 length: 14 amino acids, cysteine to phenylalanine. Only the CDR3 DNA is retained, 42 bases long and in frame from the first base. V is cut by 5 bases and J by 4 bases, and the space between the germline ends is 12 bases. The germline V gene gives CDR1 as SGHRS and CDR2 as YFSETQ. The immunoSEQ Assay, a bias-controlled multiplex PCR, was used to amplify TCRbeta CDR3 regions from genomic DNA. On the study's bioinformatics: Within the assay, amplification of reference gene primers was used to estimate how many nucleated cells each sample contained. To quantify the absolute abundance of each unique TCRbeta CDR3 rearrangement, sequence reads were collapsed and filtered. Productive Simpson clonality was computed per sample as the square root of Simpson's diversity index over productive rearrangements. TCRdb re-hosts the immuneACCESS table, in-frame sequences only. Its copies lack some clones; in the studies checked, an unresolved V gene accounts for under half of them, and the cause for the rest is not known. From that table come the V and J calls and clone size; the DNA was used to work out D and trimming. The sample includes 100,000 to 120,000 clones, with around 82% observed a single time. Of the sample, about 17% is held by the ten largest clones.

Results the study describes overall, beyond this receptor: The amount of clinical and demographic metadata varied by source and participant and was provided uncurated.

The TCR was taken from a woman aged 60-75 years with acute or convalescent COVID-19. What was sequenced was peripheral blood. This sequence uses TRBV5-1 and TRBJ2-2; matching of 7 bases hints at TRBD1 as the D gene. The bases read TGCGCCAGCAGTAGTCAGGGGGGCACCGGGGAGCTGTTTTTT. Its translation reads: CASSSQGGTGELFF.